These 30 T cell receptor beta chains share one sample of origin, sequenced in a study of CD8 T cells in ankylosing spondylitis. Study results and limitations: For ankylosing spondylitis blood, a TCR beta motif of 7 or 8 highly homologous variants appeared characteristic.

Antigens of these TCRs are unknown. From the 5' RACE reads, TCRdb called clonotypes with MiXCR, one entry per CDR3 protein. The sample includes fewer than 750,000 distinct CDR3 sequences, roughly 19% of them seen just once. The source material was blood, either unsorted or a sorted T cell fraction (not recorded which). These receptors came from a male donor with ankylosing spondylitis.

The chain carries TRBV4-2 and TRBJ1-4, with D hard to call. The CDR3 length is 15 residues. The germline V gene encodes CDR1 LGHNA and CDR2 YNFKEQ. V was shortened by 3 bases and J by 6 bases, with 14 bases between the two germline ends. CDR3 loop: CASSQLLGGDEKLFF. In nucleotides, the CDR3 is TGTGCCAGCAGCCAGCTACTTGGTGGGGATGAAAAACTGTTTTTT.

The gene calls are TRBV11-3 and TRBJ2-1; 11 bases fit TRBD2. Germline-derived CDR1 and CDR2 are SGHNT and YENEEA. V was pared by 1 base and J by 9 bases, with 2 bases of the junction left unmatched. CDR3 length: 14 amino acids. The CDR3 spells CASSLVGTSGEQFF. For the CDR3, the DNA is TGTGCCAGCAGCTTAGTGGGGACTAGCGGTGAGCAGTTCTTC.

This clonotype was counted only a few times. V is TRBV28 and J is TRBJ2-7; perhaps D is TRBD1 or TRBD2 (6 bases each). CDR1 MDHEN and CDR2 SYDVKM come from the germline V gene. V was shortened by 2 bases and J by 3 bases, with 11 bases between the two germline ends. The CDR3 covers 14 residues. CDR3 region: CASSLLGGNYEQYF. CDR3 sequence (DNA): TGTGCCAGCAGTTTACTCGGGGGCAACTACGAGCAGTACTTC.

This clonotype showed up just a few times. This chain's CDR3 is CSAQTRGNTGELFF. The DNA of the CDR3 is TGCAGTGCTCAGACTAGGGGGAACACCGGGGAGCTGTTTTTT. The rearrangement uses TRBV20-1 and TRBJ2-2; D may be TRBD2 (6 bases). Germline values: CDR1 DFQATT, CDR2 SNEGSKA (reference sequence). The CDR3 has 14 residues. V was cut by 5 bases and J by 1 base, with 11 bases left in between.

This clonotype came up a few times. The chain combines TRBV4-2 with TRBJ2-2; D uncertain. Germline-derived CDR1 and CDR2 are LGHNA and YNFKEQ. V was cut by 0 bases and J by 2 bases, with 4 bases left in between. The CDR3 has 14 amino acids. For the CDR3, the DNA is TGTGCCAGCAGCCAAGACAGCAACACCGGGGAGCTGTTTTTT. Protein sequence: CASSQDSNTGELFF.

The rearrangement links TRBV4-2 to TRBJ1-5, with a possible D match to TRBD1 (5 bases). Trimming took 0 bases from V and 7 from J, leaving 13 bases between them. CDR3 length equals 15 residues. Germline-derived CDR1 and CDR2 are LGHNA and YNFKEQ. CDR3 region: CASSQETGGEQPQHF. As DNA, the CDR3 is TGTGCCAGCAGCCAAGAAACGGGGGGAGAACAGCCCCAGCATTTT.

The V gene is TRBV5-1, the J gene TRBJ2-1, with D perhaps matching TRBD2 (5 bases). The germline CDR1 and CDR2 sequences are SGHRS and YFSETQ. This CDR3 has 14 amino acids. V was cut by 0 bases and J by 8 bases, with 12 bases left in between. CDR3 DNA sequence: TGCGCCAGCAGCTTGGCCGGGGTACCAGATGAGCAGTTCTTC. This gives the protein CASSLAGVPDEQFF.

The sample holds many counts of this clonotype. The CDR3 nucleotides read TGCAGCGTTGAGAACCTATCTTGGAACACTGAAGCTTTCTTT. As protein: CSVENLSWNTEAFF. The rearrangement links TRBV29-1 to TRBJ1-1; no definite D call. The CDR3 contains 14 residues. CDR1 is SQVTM and CDR2 is ANQGSEA in the germline V gene. The V and J ends lost 3 bases and 1 base respectively, with 12 bases between them.

The chain joins TRBV7-9 to TRBJ2-1; 7 bases agree with TRBD2. The CDR3 sequence is 15 residues long. V dropped 6 bases and J dropped 5; count of bases not matched to a gene: 10. Germline values: CDR1 SEHNR, CDR2 FQNEAQ (reference sequence). The CDR3 spells CASSQTSEPNNEQFF. CDR3 nucleotides: TGTGCCAGCAGTCAAACTAGCGAACCCAACAATGAGCAGTTCTTC.

This sequence joins TRBV20-1 and TRBJ1-1; weak D call: TRBD1 (5 bases). Germline CDR1 and CDR2: DFQATT and SNEGSKA (reference sequence). The germline V and J ends were trimmed by 0 bases and 8 bases, with 10 bases remaining between them. This CDR3 has 12 amino acids. The CDR3 protein is CSARDGGREAFF. The CDR3 DNA sequence: TGCAGTGCTAGAGATGGGGGACGGGAAGCTTTCTTT.

This rearrangement joins TRBV3-1 to TRBJ1-5; maybe TRBD1 (6 bases). CDR3 size: 16 residues. V lost 1 base, J lost 5 bases, and 15 bases lay in between. CDR1 and CDR2 (germline): LGHDT, YNNKEL (reference sequence). CDR3 nucleotides: TGTGCCAGCAGCCAAGGGAGGGGGTTGAGGGATCAGCCCCAGCATTTT. Amino acid sequence: CASSQGRGLRDQPQHF. Variable domain in full (rest from reference TRBV3-1 and TRBJ1-5): DTAVSQTPKYLVTQMGNDKSIKCEQNLGHDTMYWYKQDSKKFLKIMFSYNNKELIINETVPNRFSPKSPDKAHLNLHINSLELGDSAVYFCASSQGRGLRDQPQHFGDGTRLSIL.

This chain uses TRBV5-5 with TRBJ2-1; 9 bases fit TRBD1. The CDR3 covers 16 residues. J lost 5 bases, V lost 4 bases, and 10 bases had no gene match. CDR1 SGHKS and CDR2 YYEKEE come from the germline V gene (reference sequence). CDR3 coding DNA: TGTGCCAGCAGCCAGAGATGGGGACAGGGTAACAATGAGCAGTTCTTC. Its translation: CASSQRWGQGNNEQFF.

This clonotype was detected only a few times. J is TRBJ1-1 and V is TRBV4-1; D call uncertain. The V and J ends lost 3 bases and 2 bases respectively, with 13 bases between them. This CDR3 spans 15 amino acids. Germline lookup yields CDR1 MGHRA and CDR2 YSYEKL. CDR3 sequence (DNA): TGCGCCAGCAGCCAGCAGACCGTGGCTAACACTGAAGCTTTCTTT. Translation gives CASSQQTVANTEAFF.

This clonotype was counted between two and nine times. CDR3: CSVLKWGVPDNEQFF. The CDR3 DNA sequence: TGCAGCGTCCTAAAGTGGGGGGTACCGGATAATGAGCAGTTCTTC. J is TRBJ2-1 and V is TRBV29-1; a possible D gene is TRBD2 (6 bases). This CDR3 is built from 15 residues. CDR1 is SQVTM, CDR2 ANQGSEA, per germline. Trimming shortened V by 6 bases and J by 7 bases, and 22 bases separated the two germline ends.

This clonotype has a handful of counts. J is TRBJ2-7 and V is TRBV5-1; D remains unclear. Germline assignment: CDR1 SGHRS and CDR2 YFSETQ. Trimming pared 1 base from V and 0 bases from J, leaving 8 bases between. The CDR3 spans 14 residues. The CDR3 spells CASSLRHSSYEQYF. The CDR3 coding sequence is TGCGCCAGCAGCTTGCGGCACTCCTCCTACGAGCAGTACTTC.

This clonotype was seen a few times. The chain couples TRBV20-1 to TRBJ2-5; tentatively, D is TRBD2 (6 bases). CDR1 and CDR2 from the germline V gene are DFQATT and SNEGSKA (reference sequence). The CDR3 spans 15 residues. Between the trimmed V and J ends, which lost 5 bases and 0 bases, there was a span of 16 bases. Here the CDR3 reads CSAPGRGLYQETQYF. The CDR3 DNA is TGCAGTGCTCCAGGTCGGGGGTTGTACCAAGAGACCCAGTACTTC.

This clonotype came up a few times. This chain uses TRBV12-3 or TRBV12-4 with TRBJ2-7, with D maybe TRBD1 (5 bases). The ends were cut back, 6 bases at V and 4 bases at J, with 19 bases in the middle. The CDR3 has 15 residues. As DNA, the CDR3 is TGTGCCAGCAGCACGACCCGACGTAGGACATACGAGCAGTACTTC. This gives the protein CASSTTRRRTYEQYF.

This clonotype was seen a single time. The CDR3 sequence: CASSPGAGRPQETQYF. The CDR3 region has the DNA TGTGCCAGCAGCCCAGGAGCGGGACGACCCCAAGAGACCCAGTACTTC. The chain couples TRBV13 to TRBJ2-5, with 7 nucleotides matching TRBD2. This CDR3 has 16 residues. Germline V lookup: CDR1 PRHDT, CDR2 FYEKMQ (reference sequence). Unmatched junction bases numbered 10, after V lost 5 bases and J lost 1 base.

This clonotype was recorded at least ten times. The rearrangement links TRBV7-9 to TRBJ1-6, with TRBD1 as a possible D gene (6 bases). The CDR3 has 14 amino acids. Germline lookup yields CDR1 SEHNR and CDR2 FQNEAQ (reference sequence). Trimming shortened V by 1 base and J by 8 bases, and 9 bases separated the two germline ends. In DNA, the CDR3 is TGTGCCAGCAGCTTAGACAGGGTGGATTCACCCCTCCACTTT. It codes for CASSLDRVDSPLHF.

This clonotype was seen at least ten times. The genes are TRBV21-1 and TRBJ1-5; whether TRBD1, the table's D call, matches the DNA was not checked. TRBV21-1 is classified as a pseudogene. This CDR3 is 16 amino acids long. This chain's CDR3 is CASKKERGRVGQPQHF. Here the CDR3 DNA reads TGTGCCAGCAAAAAAGAACGGGGAAGGGTAGGCCAGCCCCAGCATTTT.

There are a few counts of this clonotype. Written as DNA, the CDR3 is TGCAGTGCCCTGGGGGGGGAGGGGGTTGCAGATACGCAGTATTTT. Its protein is CSALGGEGVADTQYF. This chain joins TRBV20-1 and TRBJ2-3; perhaps TRBD2 as D (7 bases). This CDR3 is built from 15 residues. The V gene's germline CDR1 is DFQATT and CDR2 SNEGSKA (reference sequence). V was pared by 6 bases and J by 4 bases, with 20 bases between.

This clonotype was counted at least ten times. The gene calls are TRBV12-3 or TRBV12-4 and TRBJ2-1, with 8 bases matching TRBD1. Trimming cost V 6 bases and J 9 bases; bases outside gene matches: 7. There are 13 residues in the CDR3. This CDR3 is CASSLPGGVEQFF. Written as DNA, the CDR3 is TGTGCCAGCAGCTTGCCAGGGGGCGTTGAGCAGTTCTTC.

This chain joins TRBV11-2 and TRBJ2-1; 12 nucleotides line up with TRBD2. The CDR3 contains 16 residues. Germline V gene sequence: CDR1 SGHAT, CDR2 FQNNGV. Unmatched junction bases numbered 10, after V lost 5 bases and J lost 8 bases. The chain's CDR3 is CASSPGTSGRRDEQFF. CDR3 nucleotides: TGTGCCAGCAGCCCCGGCACTAGCGGGAGGAGGGATGAGCAGTTCTTC.

The chain uses TRBV12-3 or TRBV12-4 and TRBJ2-1, with D possibly TRBD2 on 7 matching bases. This CDR3 has 13 residues. With 5 bases removed from V and 8 bases from J, the gap between germline ends came to 13 bases. The CDR3 loop is CASSAGGADEQFF. CDR3 DNA: TGTGCCAGCAGTGCTGGGGGGGCGGATGAGCAGTTCTTC.

This chain connects TRBV2 to TRBJ1-1; tentatively, D is TRBD1 (6 bases). CDR1 is SNHLY and CDR2 is FYNNEI in the germline V gene. The CDR3 covers 13 residues. With 7 bases removed from V and 7 bases from J, the gap between germline ends came to 16 bases. The CDR3 DNA sequence: TGTGCCAGCATCCCCAACAGGGCTGGTGAAGCTTTCTTT. Its translation: CASIPNRAGEAFF.

The V call is TRBV6-5, the J call TRBJ2-1; TRBD2 aligns across 9 bases. V shed 4 bases, J shed 1 base, and the junction held 8 bases outside the gene matches. Per the germline V gene, CDR1 is MNHEY and CDR2 is SVGAGI. The CDR3 spans 17 residues. The CDR3: CASSSRGSGRSYNEQFF. As DNA, the CDR3 is TGTGCCAGCAGTTCACGCGGTAGCGGGAGATCCTACAATGAGCAGTTCTTC.

CDR3 amino acids: CASKIREKETQYF. CDR3 sequence (DNA): TGTGCCAGCAAAATCCGGGAGAAAGAGACCCAGTACTTC. The rearrangement links TRBV27 to TRBJ2-5, with D tentatively TRBD2 (6 bases). The germline CDR1 and CDR2 sequences are MNHEY and SMNVEV (reference sequence). V was pared by 7 bases and J by 3 bases, with 12 bases between. The CDR3 spans 13 residues.

This chain links TRBV5-1 with TRBJ2-4, with D possibly being TRBD2 (6 bases). This CDR3 has 15 amino acids. In germline, CDR1 is SGHRS, CDR2 YFSETQ. Trimming took off 0 bases at V and 8 bases at J, with 15 bases between the two ends. The CDR3 nucleotides read TGCGCCAGCAGCTTGGGGGACTTGGCGGGACACATTCAGTACTTC. Its protein product is CASSLGDLAGHIQYF.

This clonotype was recorded a few times. The chain couples TRBV5-1 to TRBJ2-7; tentatively, D is TRBD1 or TRBD2 (5 bases each). Trimming took 6 bases from V and 0 from J, leaving 19 bases between them. This CDR3 contains 16 residues. The germline gives CDR1 SGHRS, CDR2 YFSETQ. In DNA form, the CDR3 reads TGCGCCAGCAATAGAGGGGCCTCTACCAGCTCCTACGAGCAGTACTTC. It yields the protein CASNRGASTSSYEQYF.

This clonotype appeared a few times. This chain's CDR3 is CASGTSWYNEQFF. The CDR3 DNA reads TGTGCCAGCGGGACTAGCTGGTACAATGAGCAGTTCTTC. The chain uses TRBV27 and TRBJ2-1, with TRBD2 matching over 9 bases. V lost 8 bases to trimming and J lost 4 bases; unmatched junction nucleotides: 3. Germline V gene data show CDR1 as MNHEY and CDR2 as SMNVEV (reference sequence). The length of the CDR3 is 13 residues.